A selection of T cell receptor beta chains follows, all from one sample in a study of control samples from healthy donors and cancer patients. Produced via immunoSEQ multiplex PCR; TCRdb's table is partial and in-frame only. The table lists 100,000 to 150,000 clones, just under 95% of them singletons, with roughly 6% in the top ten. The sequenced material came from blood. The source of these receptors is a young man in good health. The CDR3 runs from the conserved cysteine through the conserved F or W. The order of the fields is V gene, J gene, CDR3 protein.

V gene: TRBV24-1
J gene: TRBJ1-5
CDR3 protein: CATSDQGQPQHF

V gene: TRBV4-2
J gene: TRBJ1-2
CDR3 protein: CASSQVGGYYGYTF

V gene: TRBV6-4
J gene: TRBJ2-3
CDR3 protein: CASGRGGPEDTQYF

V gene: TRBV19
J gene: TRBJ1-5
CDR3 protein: CASSIGSRTGHSNQPQHF

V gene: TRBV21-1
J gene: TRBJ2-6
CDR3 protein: CASPGGLSGANVLTF

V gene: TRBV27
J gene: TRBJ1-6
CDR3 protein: CASSPSGRADSPLHF

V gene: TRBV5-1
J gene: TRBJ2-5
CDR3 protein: CASSSTSGAEETQYF

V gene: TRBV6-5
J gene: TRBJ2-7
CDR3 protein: CASRTSGGSYEQYF

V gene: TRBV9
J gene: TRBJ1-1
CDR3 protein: CASSVGQGGYTEAFF

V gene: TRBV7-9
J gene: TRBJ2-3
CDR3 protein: CASSLGSGKSTDTQYF

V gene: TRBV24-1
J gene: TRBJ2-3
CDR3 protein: CATSAKDSTDTQYF

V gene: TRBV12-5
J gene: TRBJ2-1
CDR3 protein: CASGLSVSYNEQFF

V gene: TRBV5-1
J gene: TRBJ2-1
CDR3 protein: CASSLVRGSYNEQFF

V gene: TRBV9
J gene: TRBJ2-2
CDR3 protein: CASSGRKGTGELFF

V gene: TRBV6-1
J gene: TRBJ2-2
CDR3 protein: CASSETSGGAGELFF

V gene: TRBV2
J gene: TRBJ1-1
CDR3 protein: CASSDRAAEAFF

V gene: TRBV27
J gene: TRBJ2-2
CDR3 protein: CASSPYTGELFF

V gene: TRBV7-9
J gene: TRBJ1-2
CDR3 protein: CASYGIGTGSYGYTF

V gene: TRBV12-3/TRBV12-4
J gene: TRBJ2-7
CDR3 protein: CASSFTSGGEQYF

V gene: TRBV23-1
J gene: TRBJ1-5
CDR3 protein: CASSQLGTGGKLGPQPQHF

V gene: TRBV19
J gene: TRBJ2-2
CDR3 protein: CASSALAGGTGELFF

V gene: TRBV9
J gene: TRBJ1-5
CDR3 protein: CASSVGQGGQPQHF

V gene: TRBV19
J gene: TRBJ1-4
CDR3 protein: CASRSVRESGEKLFF

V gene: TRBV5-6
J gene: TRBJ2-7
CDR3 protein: CASSLSEGSQYF

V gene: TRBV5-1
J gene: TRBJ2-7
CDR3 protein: CASSLTSGSYEQYF

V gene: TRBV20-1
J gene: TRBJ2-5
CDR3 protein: CSASRLAGGPTETQYF

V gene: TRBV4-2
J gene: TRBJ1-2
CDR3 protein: CASSHEPYSWGYTF

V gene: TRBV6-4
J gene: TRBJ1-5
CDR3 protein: CASSDLPQGAQHF

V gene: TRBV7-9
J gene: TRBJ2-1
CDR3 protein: CASSLTRVSGVYAVNEQFF

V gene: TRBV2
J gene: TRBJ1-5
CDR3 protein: CASGPGTHQPQHF

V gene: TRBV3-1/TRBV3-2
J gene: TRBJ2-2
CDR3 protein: CASSRSNTGELFF

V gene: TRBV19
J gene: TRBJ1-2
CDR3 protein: CASRIPGQVYGYTF

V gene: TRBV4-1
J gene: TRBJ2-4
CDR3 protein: CASSQAPIRAKNIQYF

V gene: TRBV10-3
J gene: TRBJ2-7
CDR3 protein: CAISARGVEQYF

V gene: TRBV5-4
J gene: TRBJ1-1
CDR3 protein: CASSLTPGTGEAFF

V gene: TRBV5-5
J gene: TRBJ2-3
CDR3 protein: CASSSATGPTDTQYF

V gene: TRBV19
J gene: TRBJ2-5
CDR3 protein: CASRASGGGETQYF

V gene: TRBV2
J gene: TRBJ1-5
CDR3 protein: CASSPLRGTNQPQHF

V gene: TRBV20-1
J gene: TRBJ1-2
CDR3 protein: CSASGQGGYGYTF

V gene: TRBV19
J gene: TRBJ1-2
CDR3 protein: CASSDTGEAGYTF

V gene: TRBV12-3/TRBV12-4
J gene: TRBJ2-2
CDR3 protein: CASTRDGAQELFF

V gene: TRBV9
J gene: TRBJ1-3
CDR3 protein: CASSVVGDPNSDTIYF

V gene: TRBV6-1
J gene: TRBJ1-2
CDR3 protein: CASSEGTGVGYGYTF

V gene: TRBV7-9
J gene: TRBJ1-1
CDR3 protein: CASSLGRVGTEAFF

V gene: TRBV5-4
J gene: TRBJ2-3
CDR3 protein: CASRGASTDTQYF

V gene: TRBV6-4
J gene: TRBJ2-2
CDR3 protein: CASRVTGPNTGELFF

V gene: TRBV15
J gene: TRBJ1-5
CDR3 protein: CATSGDRGLWNQPQHF

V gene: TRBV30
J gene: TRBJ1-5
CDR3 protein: CAWSLHDRYSNQPQHF

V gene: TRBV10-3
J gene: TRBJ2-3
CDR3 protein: CAISESTGTDTQYF

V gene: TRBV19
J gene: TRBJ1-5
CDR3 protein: CASSGGQGAFNQPQHF

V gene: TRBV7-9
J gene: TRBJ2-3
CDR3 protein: CASSLEAADTQYF

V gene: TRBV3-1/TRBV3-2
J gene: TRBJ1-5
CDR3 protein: CASSQDSGNNQPQHF

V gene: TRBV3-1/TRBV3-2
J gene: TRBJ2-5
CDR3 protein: CASSQGSEAREETQYF

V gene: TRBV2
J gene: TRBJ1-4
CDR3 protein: CASRGTAGEKLFF

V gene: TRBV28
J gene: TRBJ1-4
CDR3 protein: CASSPSTGATNEKLFF

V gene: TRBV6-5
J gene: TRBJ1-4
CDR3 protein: CASSYGLETTNEKLFF

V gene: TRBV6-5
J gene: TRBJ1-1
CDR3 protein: CASTFSGRNTEAFF